This T cell receptor beta chain was observed in a study of T cells in tuberculosis. General study results and limits: Smaller distances to GMM-specific TCRs suggested their expansion in active tuberculosis. Active tuberculosis cases were adults; controls were adolescents. Using the GMM-specific repertoire gave around 88% accuracy versus 60% to 70% with motifs.

Concerning this clone: Its target is not known. Different DNA sequences within this sample yield the same CDR3.

Latent tuberculosis screening used tuberculin skin test and IGRA at entry. Sequencing was performed with immunoSEQ multiplex PCR; in TCRdb, only in-frame clones are kept and a portion is missing. Of tens of thousands of clones listed, approximately 92% were seen once; the top ten hold 14% to 15%. CDR3 length equals 16 residues. V was cut by 0 bases and J by 4 bases, with 10 bases left in between. Germline CDR1 and CDR2: SGHAT and FQNNGV. The rearrangement links TRBV11-2 to TRBJ2-6; possible D gene TRBD2, 6 bases. The receptor's source is a donor under 30 with latent tuberculosis or without tuberculosis infection. Sequencing was done on a sample of PBMCs. The CDR3 DNA follows: TGTGCCAGCAGCTTAGATCGGGGGTCCGGGGCCAACGTCCTGACTTTC. This encodes CASSLDRGSGANVLTF.